A selection of T cell receptor beta chains follows, all from one sample in a study of shared clonotypes between healthy human individuals. This table comes from immunoSEQ multiplex PCR, and its TCRdb copy is limited to in-frame clones, with some not included. The sample lists hundreds of thousands of clones; 98% were seen once. The sequenced sample was naive CD8+ T cells sorted from blood. The receptor source for this set is a man aged 25-40 years in good health. CDR3s leave out the opening cysteine and the closing phenylalanine or tryptophan.

>TRBV9|TRBJ2-3
ASSVGAQAQY
>TRBV6-5|TRBJ2-7
ASSSSGLYEQY
>TRBV28|TRBJ2-5
ASSSIRPSPSRETQY
>TRBV7-7|TRBJ2-1
ASSLGPGVYNEQF
>TRBV7-9|TRBJ2-7
ASSFRDRAYEQY
>TRBV7-9|TRBJ2-1
ASSPVRDEQF
>TRBV28|TRBJ2-7
ASSLLRQGYEQY
>TRBV7-9|TRBJ2-1
ASSSQAGGPLDEQF
>TRBV9|TRBJ2-1
ASSVGSGRVNEQF
>TRBV5-1|TRBJ2-2
ASSLAILRVDTGELF
>TRBV28|TRBJ1-2
ASSSATVVRDWNYGYT
>TRBV12-5|TRBJ1-2
ASGPSVEDYGYT
>TRBV29-1|TRBJ2-3
SVGLSEGDTQY
>TRBV5-1|TRBJ1-1
ASSLGDRGGTEAF
>TRBV27|TRBJ2-3
ASMVSGTDTQY
>TRBV7-9|TRBJ1-2
ASSHRRDSPNYGYT
>TRBV28|TRBJ2-7
ASSLSNYEQY
>TRBV5-4|TRBJ1-4
ASSWGGTNEKLF
>TRBV11-2|TRBJ2-7
ASSLDLGQGAYEQY
>TRBV11-2|TRBJ2-7
ASSLGPLGSYEQY
>TRBV4-1|TRBJ1-2
ASSQRNYVYT
>TRBV15|TRBJ2-5
ATSKRTSGRTETQY
>TRBV5-1|TRBJ2-1
ASSLGDNEQF